This passage covers 11 T cell receptor beta chains from one sample sequenced in a study of T cell repertoires in cytomegalovirus infection. One entry per CDR3 protein results from TCRdb running MiXCR on the reads. The top ten hold roughly 10% of the sample, which has roughly 500,000 distinct CDR3 sequences, around 11% seen once. The sequenced sample consisted of PBMCs. These receptors originate from a human donor in good health (CMV status not recorded). Some clones in this sample may be carry-over from other donors' samples.

This clonotype came up a few times. The rearrangement joins TRBV7-9 to TRBJ2-1; 9 nucleotides line up with TRBD2. V gave up 4 bases and J gave up 5 bases; unmatched junction bases: 6. This CDR3 contains 15 residues. Germline CDR1 reads SEHNR; CDR2 reads FQNEAQ (reference sequence). The DNA of the CDR3 is TGTGCCAGCAGCTCCGGGGTAGCGGGGGACAATGAGCAGTTCTTC. Translation gives CASSSGVAGDNEQFF.

This clonotype was counted only a few times. The gene calls are TRBV20-1 and TRBJ2-4; 10 bases match TRBD1. The germline gives CDR1 DFQATT, CDR2 SNEGSKA (reference sequence). The junction had 7 bases not matched to a gene; V was cut back by 1 base and J by 7 bases. This CDR3 spans 15 amino acids. CDR3: CSARARTGGLNIQYF. CDR3 DNA sequence: TGCAGTGCTAGAGCCCGGACAGGGGGTTTGAACATTCAGTACTTC.

This clonotype was recorded many times. The chain links TRBV5-1 to TRBJ2-3, with a tentative D call TRBD1 (6 bases). Germline V CDR1 and CDR2: SGHRS, YFSETQ. CDR3 length: 16 residues. Trimming took off 4 bases at V and 0 bases at J, with 15 bases between the two ends. As DNA, the CDR3 is TGCGCCAGCAGCCCGGGTCCTCAGGGGAGCACAGATACGCAGTATTTT. Its translation is CASSPGPQGSTDTQYF.

A few counts support this clonotype. This chain connects TRBV7-9 to TRBJ1-4; TRBD1 aligns across 9 bases. CDR1 is SEHNR, CDR2 FQNEAQ, per germline (reference sequence). The CDR3 totals 14 residues. The trim removed 5 bases at V and 8 bases at J, leaving 6 bases unmatched. The CDR3 spells CASSAGQGGEKLFF. The CDR3, as DNA: TGTGCCAGCAGCGCGGGACAGGGCGGGGAAAAACTGTTTTTT.

V and J are TRBV28 and TRBJ2-7; the match to TRBD2 covers 16 bases. The CDR3 loop spans 17 amino acids. CDR1 and CDR2 (germline): MDHEN, SYDVKM. J lost 5 bases, V lost 9 bases, and 13 bases had no gene match. The CDR3 DNA reads as TGTGCCAGTTACATAACCGGGACTAGCGGGAGGGTCGACGAGCAGTACTTC. Amino acids: CASYITGTSGRVDEQYF. The entire variable domain, with the rest obtained from reference TRBV28 and TRBJ2-7, is as follows: DVKVTQSSRYLVKRTGEKVFLECVQDMDHENMFWYRQDPGLGLRLIYFSYDVKMKEKGDIPEGYSVSREKKERFSLILESASTNQTSMYLCASYITGTSGRVDEQYFGPGTRLTVT.

This clonotype was observed at least ten times. This chain uses TRBV6-1 with TRBJ2-3; 7 nucleotides line up with TRBD1. This CDR3 is 15 amino acids long. The J segment lost 1 base and the V segment lost 5 bases, leaving 6 bases of the junction unmatched. Germline V gene lookup returns CDR1 MNHNS and CDR2 SASEGT. The CDR3 DNA sequence: TGTGCCAGCAGTCCCCCCGGACAGGGCACAGATACGCAGTATTTT. As protein: CASSPPGQGTDTQYF.

J is TRBJ2-7 and V is TRBV20-1; D might be TRBD1 or TRBD2, each matching 5 bases. The CDR3 covers 17 residues. Germline CDR1 reads DFQATT; CDR2 reads SNEGSKA (reference sequence). V was trimmed by 5 bases and J by 8 bases, leaving 31 bases between them. The CDR3 DNA sequence: TGCAGTGCTTCCTCCCACTCCCGGGACCCACGCCTTACGAAGCAGTACTTC. Protein sequence: CSASSHSRDPRLTKQYF.

Many counts were recorded for this clonotype. The chain uses TRBV28 and TRBJ2-7, with 7 bases lining up with TRBD1. V shed 6 bases and J 1 base; nucleotides not matched to a gene: 9. This CDR3 has 15 residues. CDR1 and CDR2 from the germline V gene are MDHEN and SYDVKM. CDR3 nucleotides: TGTGCCAGCAGGGAGGACAGGCTTAAATCCTACGAGCAGTACTTC. Protein sequence: CASREDRLKSYEQYF. The full variable domain, its missing parts supplied by reference TRBV28 and TRBJ2-7, is DVKVTQSSRYLVKRTGEKVFLECVQDMDHENMFWYRQDPGLGLRLIYFSYDVKMKEKGDIPEGYSVSREKKERFSLILESASTNQTSMYLCASREDRLKSYEQYFGPGTRLTVT.

This clonotype was picked up a small number of times. The chain couples TRBV19 to TRBJ1-5, with D possibly matching TRBD1 (5 bases). Germline CDR1 and CDR2: LNHDA and SQIVND (reference sequence). This CDR3 is 13 amino acids long. V lost 5 bases to trimming and J lost 5 bases, with 10 bases between them. The DNA for the CDR3 is TGTGCCAGTAGTTGGGACGTCTATCAGCCCCAGCATTTT. This encodes CASSWDVYQPQHF.

The chain uses TRBV20-1 and TRBJ2-1; D possibly corresponds to TRBD2 (6 bases). CDR1 is DFQATT, CDR2 SNEGSKA, per germline (reference sequence). V gave up 5 bases and J gave up 10 bases, with 12 bases separating them. The CDR3 loop spans 11 amino acids. This chain's CDR3 is CSAGAGREQFF. CDR3 sequence (DNA): TGCAGTGCTGGGGCGGGGAGAGAGCAGTTCTTC.

This clonotype was detected many times. The chain has TRBV5-1 and TRBJ2-7; 8 bases map to TRBD1. Germline loops: CDR1 SGHRS, CDR2 YFSETQ. This CDR3 has 16 amino acids. Trimming cost V 2 bases and J 3 bases; bases outside gene matches: 10. The CDR3 loop is CASSLGQGRVGYEQYF. CDR3 DNA sequence: TGCGCCAGCAGCTTAGGACAGGGAAGGGTGGGCTACGAGCAGTACTTC.